The 32 T cell receptor beta chains below all came from one sample that was sequenced in a study of vaccination and CD4 T cells after COVID-19. These receptors' antigens are unknown. Sequencing of cultured CD4+ T cell DNA used the Oncomine TCR Beta short-read assay. MiXCR, run by TCRdb on the PCR reads, gives a single entry per CDR3 protein. This table holds about 15,000 distinct CDR3 sequences, about 50% found once. As for treatment: approximately nine-day PBMC culture with coronavirus spike peptide pools or control peptides (ViraFEST assay). Sequenced material: CD4+ T cells from blood, cultured in vitro. The receptors come from a human donor who had recovered from COVID-19.

This clonotype was detected once. The genes are TRBV30 and TRBJ1-5; perhaps TRBD1 as D (6 bases). Germline V lookup: CDR1 GTSNPN, CDR2 SVGIG (reference sequence). Trimming took 1 base from V and 6 from J, leaving 16 bases between them. The CDR3 sequence is 15 residues long. CDR3 coding DNA: TGTGCCTGGAGTGATGGCAGGGGCAGGAGTCAGCCCCAGCATTTT. Its protein is CAWSDGRGRSQPQHF. Full variable domain (rest looked up from reference TRBV30 and TRBJ1-5): SQTIHQWPATLVQPVGSPLSLECTVEGTSNPNLYWYRQAAGRGLQLLFYSVGIGQISSEVPQNLSASRPQDRQFILSSKKLLLSDSGFYLCAWSDGRGRSQPQHFGDGTRLSIL.

This clonotype came up a few times. The chain carries TRBV23-1 and TRBJ1-2; D gene ambiguous. TRBV23-1 is designated an ORF whose function remains uncertain. The CDR3 is 14 amino acids. V dropped 4 bases and J dropped 6 bases, with 15 bases sitting between them. The CDR3 reads CASSPSGQVHGYTF. The CDR3 DNA reads as TGCGCCAGCAGTCCTTCCGGGCAAGTACATGGCTACACCTTC.

This clonotype was seen more than once but under ten times. The chain links TRBV15 to TRBJ2-4; D gene ambiguous. Germline CDR1 LNHNV, CDR2 YYDKDF (reference sequence). This CDR3 has 13 residues. With 1 base removed from V and 8 bases from J, the gap between germline ends came to 9 bases. The CDR3 protein is CATSRAPKDIQYF. The CDR3 DNA sequence: TGTGCCACCAGCAGAGCTCCTAAGGACATTCAGTACTTC. Combining the CDR3 with reference TRBV15 and TRBJ2-4 gives the whole variable domain DAMVIQNPRYQVTQFGKPVTLSCSQTLNHNVMYWYQQKSSQAPKLLFHYYDKDFNNEADTPDNFQSRRPNTSFCFLDIRSPGLGDTAMYLCATSRAPKDIQYFGAGTRLSVL.

In nucleotides, the CDR3 is TGTGCCAGCAGTACTCGAGAGCGGGAGGGACTCTACGAGCAGTACTTC. This sequence encodes CASSTREREGLYEQYF. The chain employs TRBV6-5 and TRBJ2-7, with 10 bases identical to TRBD2. V gave up 5 bases and J gave up 3 bases; unmatched junction bases: 10. There are 16 residues in the CDR3. Germline CDR1 and CDR2: MNHEY and SVGAGI.

The gene calls are TRBV30 and TRBJ2-1; D may be TRBD2 (5 bases). V was cut by 3 bases and J by 14 bases, with 14 bases left in between. CDR1 GTSNPN and CDR2 SVGIG come from the germline V gene (reference sequence). The CDR3 covers 11 residues. The CDR3 DNA is TGTGCCTGGAGATCCCTAGCAGTAGAGTTCTTC. It encodes CAWRSLAVEFF. Combining the CDR3 with reference TRBV30 and TRBJ2-1 gives the whole variable domain SQTIHQWPATLVQPVGSPLSLECTVEGTSNPNLYWYRQAAGRGLQLLFYSVGIGQISSEVPQNLSASRPQDRQFILSSKKLLLSDSGFYLCAWRSLAVEFFGPGTRLTVL.

V is TRBV7-2 and J is TRBJ1-2; D is unresolved. The ends were cut back, 3 bases at V and 4 bases at J, with 6 bases in the middle. CDR1 SGHTA and CDR2 FQGNSA come from the germline V gene. This CDR3 spans 12 amino acids. DNA for the CDR3: TGTGCCAGCAGCTTCCCTACCTATGGCTACACCTTC. Translated, it gives CASSFPTYGYTF.

The rearrangement uses TRBV28 and TRBJ2-7, with D perhaps matching TRBD1 (5 bases). The germline V and J ends were trimmed by 5 bases and 2 bases, with 13 bases remaining between them. This CDR3 is built from 14 residues. Per the germline V gene, CDR1 is MDHEN and CDR2 is SYDVKM. The CDR3 here is CASSRPGNPYEQYF. DNA for the CDR3: TGTGCCAGCAGTCGGCCAGGGAATCCCTACGAGCAGTACTTC.

In this sample, this clonotype turned up a few times. The chain employs TRBV19 and TRBJ1-2; the D gene is possibly TRBD1 (5 bases). This CDR3 is built from 15 residues. Trimming took 3 bases from V and 6 from J, leaving 17 bases between them. Germline CDR1 LNHDA, CDR2 SQIVND (reference sequence). The CDR3 loop reads CASSMGFGAEDGYTF. Written as DNA, the CDR3 is TGTGCCAGTAGTATGGGCTTTGGGGCAGAGGATGGCTACACCTTC.

This chain joins TRBV20-1 and TRBJ2-7; TRBD2 matches at 7 bases. Germline loops: CDR1 DFQATT, CDR2 SNEGSKA (reference sequence). V lost 5 bases and J lost 6; bases outside the gene matches: 16. The CDR3 totals 15 residues. The CDR3 reads CSALGGLVGRVEQYF. CDR3 bases: TGCAGTGCTCTGGGTGGACTAGTGGGCAGGGTCGAGCAGTACTTC.

This clonotype was recorded a few times. The chain links TRBV20-1 to TRBJ1-5, with 7 nucleotides matching TRBD1. The CDR3 consists of 15 residues. Germline V gene data show CDR1 as DFQATT and CDR2 as SNEGSKA (reference sequence). V dropped 2 bases and J dropped 4; count of bases not matched to a gene: 8. In DNA form, the CDR3 reads TGCAGTGCTAGAAGAACAGGGGCTTGGAATCAGCCCCAGCATTTT. Residues: CSARRTGAWNQPQHF.

The chain carries TRBV7-2 and TRBJ2-3, with TRBD2 matching 10 bases. Germline values: CDR1 SGHTA, CDR2 FQGNSA. V lost 1 base to trimming and J lost 2 bases; unmatched junction nucleotides: 6. The CDR3 has 17 amino acids. The CDR3 DNA is TGTGCCAGCAGCTTAGGCCAAACTAGCGGGAACACAGATACGCAGTATTTT. This sequence encodes CASSLGQTSGNTDTQYF.

J is TRBJ1-5 and V is TRBV20-1; D is unresolved. V lost 3 bases and J lost 0, with 12 bases in between. The CDR3 has 15 amino acids. Germline V gives CDR1 DFQATT, CDR2 SNEGSKA (reference sequence). CDR3 in DNA: TGCAGTGCTAGTCCGTACAGCAATAGCAATCAGCCCCAGCATTTT. It encodes CSASPYSNSNQPQHF.

This chain joins TRBV6-5 and TRBJ2-7; 9 nucleotides line up with TRBD1. The CDR3 has 18 residues. Germline CDR1 reads MNHEY; CDR2 reads SVGAGI. V was pared by 0 bases and J by 0 bases, with 9 bases of the junction left unmatched. CDR3 coding DNA: TGTGCCAGCAGTTACTCCACCCCTGGACAGGGGCACTCCTACGAGCAGTACTTC. This gives the protein CASSYSTPGQGHSYEQYF.

The chain uses TRBV2 and TRBJ2-1; D not resolved. Germline-derived CDR1 and CDR2 are SNHLY and FYNNEI. CDR3 length: 15 residues. The V gene lost 4 bases and the J gene lost 0 bases, with 10 bases spanning the gap. DNA of the CDR3: TGTGCCAGCAGTGGGATCTTAACCTCCTACAATGAGCAGTTCTTC. Protein: CASSGILTSYNEQFF.

The rearrangement links TRBV19 to TRBJ2-4, with D uncertain. Per germline, CDR1 LNHDA and CDR2 SQIVND (reference sequence). V was pared by 10 bases and J by 6 bases, with 10 bases between. The CDR3 consists of 11 residues. In DNA form, the CDR3 reads TGTGCCACCAAGGAAGGAAACATTCAGTACTTC. Protein product: CATKEGNIQYF.

The genes are TRBV20-1 and TRBJ2-2; weak D call: TRBD2 (6 bases). CDR1 is DFQATT, CDR2 SNEGSKA, per germline (reference sequence). The CDR3 is 14 residues long. V dropped 1 base and J dropped 0 bases, with 6 bases sitting between them. This CDR3 is CSARGGANTGELFF. In nucleotides, the CDR3 is TGCAGTGCTAGAGGCGGGGCGAACACCGGGGAGCTGTTTTTT.

This clonotype was seen only a few times. The gene calls are TRBV20-1 and TRBJ2-1; perhaps TRBD2 as D (6 bases). V shed 6 bases and J shed 4 bases, with 16 bases lying between them. The CDR3 spans 14 residues. Germline V CDR1 and CDR2: DFQATT, SNEGSKA (reference sequence). The chain's CDR3 is CSAIRLGTYNEQFF. The CDR3 DNA is TGCAGTGCCATAAGACTAGGTACTTACAATGAGCAGTTCTTC.

The chain is built from TRBV5-1 and TRBJ2-1, with D possibly being TRBD1 or TRBD2 (6 bases each). The CDR3 has 14 residues. V lost 5 bases and J lost 8, with 17 bases in between. Germline assignment: CDR1 SGHRS and CDR2 YFSETQ. CDR3 region: CASSRSSGEDEQFF. The CDR3 nucleotides are TGCGCCAGCAGTCGATCCTCAGGGGAGGATGAGCAGTTCTTC.

The chain has TRBV6-5 and TRBJ1-5, with unresolved D. The CDR3 has 15 amino acids. The V gene's germline CDR1 is MNHEY and CDR2 SVGAGI. Trimming took off 3 bases at V and 3 bases at J, with 12 bases between the two ends. For the CDR3, the DNA is TGTGCCAGCAGTTATGCCTATTGGAACAATCAGCCCCAGCATTTT. Translation gives CASSYAYWNNQPQHF.

The chain is built from TRBV10-3 and TRBJ1-5; 7 bases map to TRBD1. The CDR3 contains 14 residues. With V trimmed by 5 bases and J by 3 bases, 4 bases remained unmatched. CDR1 ENHRY and CDR2 SYGVKD come from the germline V gene. The CDR3 loop is CAISPRGDNQPQHF. The CDR3, as DNA: TGTGCCATCAGTCCCAGGGGGGACAATCAGCCCCAGCATTTT.

This chain joins TRBV10-2 and TRBJ1-2; D is ambiguous. This CDR3 has 14 amino acids. Trimming took 2 bases from V and 2 from J, leaving 9 bases between them. Germline V gene sequence: CDR1 WSHSY, CDR2 SAAADI. In nucleotides, the CDR3 is TGCGCCAGCAGTGAGCAGGTGACAAACTATGGCTACACCTTC. Protein product: CASSEQVTNYGYTF.

A few counts support this clonotype. The chain combines TRBV15 with TRBJ2-6, with TRBD1 matching over 7 bases. The CDR3 sequence is 19 residues long. J gave up 3 bases and V 0 bases, and 11 bases lay outside the gene matches. The germline gives CDR1 LNHNV, CDR2 YYDKDF (reference sequence). CDR3 region: CATSRDSRGRSYGANVLTF. CDR3 nucleotide sequence: TGTGCCACCAGCAGAGATTCAAGGGGGCGGTCTTATGGGGCCAACGTCCTGACTTTC.

This clonotype was detected only a few times. The chain joins TRBV7-8 to TRBJ1-6; D might be TRBD1 (5 bases). The CDR3 extends over 15 amino acids. The germline CDR1 and CDR2 sequences are SGHVS and FQNEAQ. V was trimmed by 0 bases and J by 11 bases, leaving 14 bases between them. The CDR3 coding sequence is TGTGCCAGCAGCTTAGCGGGCCCGGGGCAGGCACCCCTCCACTTT. It translates to CASSLAGPGQAPLHF.

In this sample, this clonotype turned up a few times. DNA for the CDR3: TGCAGTGCTATGGGTACTGAAGCTTTCTTT. It is translated as CSAMGTEAFF. The chain carries TRBV20-1 and TRBJ1-1; D unresolved. Germline CDR1 reads DFQATT; CDR2 reads SNEGSKA (reference sequence). The CDR3 totals 10 residues. Trimming left V 4 bases short and J 5 bases short, with 5 bases between.

The V call is TRBV10-3, the J call TRBJ1-4; 7 nucleotides agree with TRBD1. The CDR3 runs 15 residues. Germline V gene data show CDR1 as ENHRY and CDR2 as SYGVKD. The V and J ends lost 0 bases and 7 bases, in that order; junction bases with no gene match: 5. CDR3 loop: CAISESTGKGEKLFF. CDR3 nucleotides: TGTGCCATCAGTGAGTCGACAGGGAAAGGTGAAAAACTGTTTTTT.

The chain has TRBV20-1 and TRBJ2-2; 9 positions agree with TRBD1. From germline, CDR1 is DFQATT and CDR2 SNEGSKA (reference sequence). The CDR3 contains 16 residues. V was clipped by 5 bases and J by 5 bases; unmatched bases: 12. The chain's CDR3 is CSALPGDRVETGELFF. The CDR3, as DNA: TGCAGTGCTCTTCCGGGGGACAGGGTCGAGACCGGGGAGCTGTTTTTT.

This clonotype qualifies as medium-sized. The chain couples TRBV20-1 to TRBJ2-3, with D possibly TRBD2 on 6 matching bases. Germline CDR1 and CDR2: DFQATT and SNEGSKA (reference sequence). CDR3 length equals 16 residues. The V end lost 3 bases, the J end lost 2 bases, and 18 bases lay between the germline ends. The CDR3 DNA reads as TGCAGTGCTAGCGAGGGCTGGACTATAAACACAGATACGCAGTATTTT. Its protein is CSASEGWTINTDTQYF.

The CDR3 DNA is TGTGCCAGCAGCTTAGTGGGGGTGGAGACCCAGTACTTC. It translates to CASSLVGVETQYF. The chain joins TRBV11-1 to TRBJ2-5; D possibly matches TRBD1 or TRBD2 (5 bases each). The CDR3 has 13 amino acids. V was shortened by 1 base and J by 5 bases, with 8 bases between the two germline ends. CDR1 is SGHAT and CDR2 is FQDESV in the germline V gene (reference sequence).

This chain joins TRBV7-2 and TRBJ1-1; D perhaps matches TRBD1 (6 bases). Trimming removed 6 bases at V and 5 bases at J, with 13 bases between. The germline gives CDR1 SGHTA, CDR2 FQGNSA. CDR3 length: 13 amino acids. CDR3 loop: CASRRQQGTEAFF. The CDR3 nucleotides are TGTGCCAGCAGGAGACAACAGGGTACTGAAGCTTTCTTT.

The chain carries TRBV20-1 and TRBJ2-5, with 10 bases aligning to TRBD2. After removal of 3 bases from V and 3 bases from J, the junction contained 10 bases not matched to a gene. The CDR3 extends over 16 amino acids. CDR1 is DFQATT, CDR2 SNEGSKA, per germline (reference sequence). CDR3 region: CSASGIALAGEETQYF. The CDR3 nucleotides read TGCAGTGCTAGCGGGATTGCCCTAGCGGGAGAAGAGACCCAGTACTTC.

V and J are TRBV15 and TRBJ2-5; 8 bases are shared with TRBD1. The J segment lost 5 bases and the V segment lost 0 bases, leaving 8 bases of the junction unmatched. This CDR3 spans 16 amino acids. CDR1 is LNHNV, CDR2 YYDKDF, per germline (reference sequence). CDR3 amino acids: CATSRDGRGRRETQYF. CDR3 DNA: TGTGCCACCAGCAGAGATGGCAGGGGGCGACGCGAGACCCAGTACTTC.

In its sample, this clonotype was seen a few times. The rearrangement links TRBV28 to TRBJ2-2; D ambiguous. V shed 6 bases and J shed 0 bases, with 5 bases lying between them. Looked up from germline, CDR1 is MDHEN and CDR2 is SYDVKM. This CDR3 comprises 13 residues. CDR3 sequence: CASRATNTGELFF. The CDR3, as DNA: TGTGCCAGCAGAGCGACGAACACCGGGGAGCTGTTTTTT.